This is a list of T cell receptor beta chains from one sample in a study of cytomegalovirus exposure and HLA in healthy donors. Clones were sequenced by immunoSEQ multiplex PCR, and TCRdb holds only the in-frame ones, with some missing. The table lists over 50,000 clones, roughly 83% of them singletons. Source material: PBMCs. The receptor source for this set is a man in his forties or fifties in good health and CMV-seronegative. Each CDR3 is given without its conserved first and last residue. A D gene is named only where the DNA matches it firmly.

d_gene: TRBD1; v_gene: TRBV10-3; j_gene: TRBJ1-2; CDR3aa: AISGGQTRQGAYYGYT
d_gene: .; v_gene: TRBV19; j_gene: TRBJ1-5; CDR3aa: ASSMGGSEDQPQH
d_gene: .; v_gene: TRBV6-5; j_gene: TRBJ2-3; CDR3aa: ASTRGRADTQY
d_gene: .; v_gene: TRBV9; j_gene: TRBJ1-6; CDR3aa: ASSVATVGSPLH
d_gene: TRBD1; v_gene: TRBV19; j_gene: TRBJ1-5; CDR3aa: ASSARDRVAQPQH
d_gene: .; v_gene: TRBV10-1; j_gene: TRBJ2-7; CDR3aa: ASSRRVPFSYEQY
d_gene: .; v_gene: TRBV30; j_gene: TRBJ2-3; CDR3aa: AWTRVTDTQY
d_gene: TRBD2; v_gene: TRBV6-6; j_gene: TRBJ2-1; CDR3aa: ASRSSGGYSYNEQF
d_gene: TRBD1; v_gene: TRBV5-4; j_gene: TRBJ2-4; CDR3aa: ASSLARAGGAKNIQY
d_gene: .; v_gene: TRBV9; j_gene: TRBJ1-6; CDR3aa: ASSVVDSSYNSPLH
d_gene: .; v_gene: TRBV29-1; j_gene: TRBJ1-2; CDR3aa: SVEHLSGVTNYGYT
d_gene: TRBD1; v_gene: TRBV30; j_gene: TRBJ1-6; CDR3aa: AWSSGQGMASYNSPLH
d_gene: TRBD2; v_gene: TRBV7-9; j_gene: TRBJ2-5; CDR3aa: ASSLTSGQETQY
d_gene: .; v_gene: TRBV29-1; j_gene: TRBJ1-2; CDR3aa: SVESRTLYGYT